Listed below are T cell receptor beta chains from one sample, sequenced in a study of blood T cells in healthy people across ages. Via MiXCR, TCRdb re-called the 5' RACE reads, giving one row per CDR3 protein. The sample holds 1.5 million to 2 million distinct CDR3 sequences, about two fifths seen once. The sequenced material came from blood. The receptors were gathered from a human donor in good health. The CDR3 runs from the conserved cysteine through the conserved F or W. The order of the fields is J gene, V gene, CDR3 protein.

TRBJ1-6 TRBV7-8 CASSKRPGQGGTPLHF
TRBJ2-3 TRBV5-1 CASSLRRPSTDTQYF
TRBJ1-1 TRBV21-1 CASSKEVGQGARRTEAFF
TRBJ2-1 TRBV5-6 CASSLAGSRGSYNEQFF
TRBJ1-2 TRBV4-2 CASSQGEIYYGYTF
TRBJ2-7 TRBV2 CASSGQINYEQYF
TRBJ2-4 TRBV7-2 CASSLGTEENIQYF
TRBJ1-2 TRBV20-1 CSASNGYTF
TRBJ1-1 TRBV4-3 CASSPGGFGTEAFF
TRBJ2-4 TRBV2 CASSGVANIQYF
TRBJ1-4 TRBV12-3/TRBV12-4 CASSFTGGTEKLFF
TRBJ2-3 TRBV9 CASSPDRGPELTQYF
TRBJ2-7 TRBV6-5 CASSYGLVQGSYEQYF
TRBJ1-2 TRBV10-3 CAISDEGSSYGYTF
TRBJ2-1 TRBV7-8 CASSPLKYEQFF
. TRBV7-2 CASSLVVGGVAETQYF
TRBJ2-2 TRBV7-8 CASSLQGHPGELFF
TRBJ1-4 TRBV4-3 CASRYSRGEGSSEKLFF
TRBJ2-7 TRBV5-1 CASSLAASGTYEQYF
TRBJ1-2 TRBV5-1 CASSEFRDRTTYGDYTF
TRBJ1-5 TRBV20-1 CSARLRPNQPQHF
TRBJ2-5 TRBV29-1 CSVARTINLVETQYF
TRBJ2-3 TRBV29-1 CSVQGQSTDTQYF
TRBJ1-5 TRBV6-5 CASSNSEDQPQHF
. TRBV5-1 CASSLRETSGEQYF
TRBJ2-1 TRBV7-3 CASSLTSGHNEQFF
TRBJ1-2 TRBV28 CASSLLGQGGSDYGYTF
TRBJ1-2 TRBV11-2 CASSFQIVGLERNYGYTF
TRBJ2-1 TRBV7-9 CASSPGLAGGGGNEQFF
TRBJ1-2 TRBV6-5 CATQGADYGYTF
TRBJ2-7 TRBV6-5 CASSSFPDRLTYEQYF
TRBJ2-1 TRBV11-2 CASSIKGLAGNEQFF
. TRBV6-5 CAGRTGRFNEQYF
TRBJ1-1 TRBV20-1 CSAVLGENTEAFF
TRBJ2-7 TRBV4-2 CASSQDIGVYEQYF
TRBJ2-5 TRBV24-1 CATRDEQETQYF
TRBJ2-1 TRBV4-2 CASSQDEGVNEQFF
TRBJ1-1 TRBV6-2/TRBV6-3 CASSYRTGRGTEAFF
TRBJ1-4 TRBV18 CANSPTGTPAEKLFF
TRBJ2-1 TRBV9 CASSVASGGNNEQFF
TRBJ1-5 TRBV4-1 CASSQDSSGYSNQPQHF
TRBJ1-1 TRBV4-1 CASSHLEGLGTEAFF
TRBJ2-7 TRBV27 CASSIIQGYEQYF
TRBJ1-2 TRBV20-1 CSASWGQGAGGYTF
TRBJ1-2 TRBV7-8 CASSTFQGGYGYTF
TRBJ1-2 TRBV9 CASSVQGDNRGFYGYTF
TRBJ2-7 TRBV7-6 CASSFRAGGSSYEQYF
. TRBV4-2 CASSHPGLPVHEQYF
TRBJ2-4 TRBV10-3 CAISEACGDRDIQYF
TRBJ1-1 TRBV2 CARAGTGNTEAFF
TRBJ2-3 TRBV25-1 CASNEGGGSPSPLTDTQYF
TRBJ1-4 TRBV6-1 CASSDAFGEKLFF
TRBJ1-1 TRBV5-5 CASSLEPTNTEAFF
TRBJ1-5 TRBV12-3/TRBV12-4 CASTSRGAGNQPQHF
TRBJ1-1 TRBV7-2 CASSLLRGSTEAFF